This T cell receptor (beta chain) emerged from a study of T cells in Graves' hyperthyroidism and ophthalmopathy. Diagnostic decisions used clinical symptoms, serum thyroxine and TRAb, thyroid ultrasound and orbital computed tomography. TCR beta CDR3 sequences were amplified from RNA transcripts. HTBI primers were employed in a first-round RT-PCR of the TCR CDR3. TCRdb fed the multiplex PCR reads into MiXCR, producing one record per CDR3 protein. The sample has about 540,000 distinct CDR3 sequences, roughly 50% seen once. The CDR3 runs to 14 residues. With V trimmed by 10 bases and J by 2 bases, 8 bases remained unmatched. Germline CDR1 ENHRY, CDR2 SYGVKD.

This chain connects TRBV10-3 to TRBJ2-5, with 9 bases matching TRBD2. This TCR derives from a woman younger than 30 with Graves' hyperthyroidism. Sequencing was performed on peripheral blood or thyroid tissue (not recorded which). The CDR3 region is CASQTSGGQETQYF. Written as DNA, the CDR3 is TGTGCCAGTCAGACTAGCGGAGGGCAAGAGACCCAGTACTTC.